Presented here are 10 T cell receptor beta chains from one specimen sequenced in a study of blood T cell repertoires in COVID-19. Sequencing used immunoSEQ multiplex PCR; TCRdb keeps in-frame clones, though not all of them. Here the sample spans about 330,000 clones, about 90% being singletons. Sequences were obtained from PBMCs or T cells enriched from blood (not recorded which). Receptors originate from a woman aged 25 to 39 who had recovered from COVID-19.

This clone was detected a few times. The chain combines TRBV20-1 with TRBJ2-1, with D possibly TRBD2 on 6 matching bases. CDR1 and CDR2 from the germline V gene are DFQATT and SNEGSKA (reference sequence). This CDR3 has 15 residues. Trimming cost V 3 bases and J 4 bases, with 16 bases left between them. The CDR3 coding sequence is TGCAGTGCTAGTCGGCGGGGCGACCCTTACAATGAGCAGTTCTTC. This codes for CSASRRGDPYNEQFF.

The CDR3 nucleotides read TGCGCCAGCAGCCAAGATAGGCGGGATAGAGCTTTCTTT. This translates into CASSQDRRDRAFF. This chain joins TRBV4-3 and TRBJ1-1, with D unclear. The V end was cut by 0 bases, the J end by 10 bases, with 12 bases between. CDR1 and CDR2 from the germline V gene are LGHNA and YSLEER. This CDR3 spans 13 amino acids.

The genes are TRBV20-1 and TRBJ1-1; weak D call: TRBD1 (6 bases). The V gene lost 5 bases and the J gene lost 5 bases, with 9 bases spanning the gap. The CDR3 runs 11 residues. Germline lookup yields CDR1 DFQATT and CDR2 SNEGSKA (reference sequence). The CDR3 sequence: CSAAQGTEAFF. The CDR3 DNA reads TGCAGTGCTGCCCAGGGGACTGAAGCTTTCTTT.

The CDR3 coding sequence is TGTGCCAGCGGGGGAAACAGGGCCCCCACCACTGAAGCTTTCTTT. Its translation is CASGGNRAPTTEAFF. The V gene is TRBV2, the J gene TRBJ1-1; tentatively, D is TRBD1 (6 bases). V was trimmed by 8 bases and J by 4 bases, leaving 20 bases between them. CDR3 length equals 15 residues. Germline V gene data show CDR1 as SNHLY and CDR2 as FYNNEI.

The DNA for the CDR3 is TGTGCCAGCAGCCGCGGGGGGGCTGGAGATACGCAGTATTTT. This translates into CASSRGGAGDTQYF. The chain is built from TRBV7-3 and TRBJ2-3, with 9 bases that match TRBD2. This CDR3 region has 14 residues. Germline loops: CDR1 SGHTA, CDR2 FQGTGA. Germline trimming cut 5 bases from V and 5 bases from J; bases unmatched to any gene: 5.

This clone has just a few counts. The V and J genes are TRBV7-2 and TRBJ2-3, with TRBD2 matching 11 bases. Trimming cost V 3 bases and J 1 base; bases outside gene matches: 3. This CDR3 spans 16 amino acids. The germline CDR1 and CDR2 sequences are SGHTA and FQGNSA. CDR3 amino acids: CASSLALAGGTDTQYF. In nucleotides, the CDR3 is TGTGCCAGCAGCTTGGCACTAGCGGGGGGCACAGATACGCAGTATTTT.

This chain uses TRBV5-1 with TRBJ1-2, with D unclear. Trimming stripped 3 bases from V and 1 base from J, with 10 bases between. This CDR3 is built from 14 residues. Germline assignment: CDR1 SGHRS and CDR2 YFSETQ. This CDR3 reads CASSSLDNNYGYTF. For the CDR3, the DNA is TGCGCCAGCAGCTCCTTAGATAATAACTATGGCTACACCTTC.

This chain connects TRBV2 to TRBJ2-2, with a tentative D call TRBD1 (6 bases). The CDR3 is 16 amino acids. In germline, CDR1 is SNHLY, CDR2 FYNNEI. The ends were cut back, 1 base at V and 7 bases at J, with 16 bases in the middle. CDR3 region: CASSEEVPDSLGELFF. The CDR3 coding sequence is TGTGCCAGCAGTGAAGAGGTTCCGGACAGTCTCGGGGAGCTGTTTTTT.

This clone came up once. The rearrangement joins TRBV6-5 to TRBJ1-2; D perhaps matches TRBD1 (5 bases). CDR3 length equals 14 residues. The V end lost 2 bases, the J end lost 2 bases, and 9 bases lay between the germline ends. Germline V gives CDR1 MNHEY, CDR2 SVGAGI. The CDR3 nucleotides are TGTGCCAGCAGTTACGGGACTAACAACTATGGCTACACCTTC. Amino acid sequence: CASSYGTNNYGYTF.

The sample holds a few counts of this clone. The rearrangement uses TRBV2 and TRBJ1-5; D uncertain. This CDR3 comprises 14 residues. The germline CDR1 and CDR2 sequences are SNHLY and FYNNEI. Trimming took 2 bases from V and 5 from J, leaving 10 bases between them. CDR3 nucleotides: TGTGCCAGCAGTGAATCGACGGGAGATCAGCCCCAGCATTTT. Protein sequence: CASSESTGDQPQHF.